The rows below give T cell receptor beta chains drawn from one sample of a study of T cells after yellow fever vaccination. TCRdb independently ran MiXCR on the 5' RACE reads; one entry per CDR3 protein. The profile shows 100,000 to 150,000 distinct CDR3 sequences, approximately 14% of them singletons. The source material was CD8+ T cells sorted from PBMCs, sampled 5 days after the yellow fever booster vaccination. The receptors derive from a man younger than 30 who received the YFV17D yellow fever vaccine. Each CDR3 is given without its conserved first and last residue. Fields, in order: J gene, clone size, V gene, CDR3 protein. Only some rows state a clone size, as once, few, many or a class for expanded clones.

TRBJ1-4 few TRBV18 ASSFRDTATNEKLF
TRBJ2-5 few TRBV6-5 ASSYGGVETQY
TRBJ2-2 - TRBV6-2/TRBV6-3 ASSSLTSGGENTGELF
TRBJ2-1 - TRBV7-2 ASSLTGPSEQF
TRBJ1-5 - TRBV6-2/TRBV6-3 ASSYGGGQPQH
TRBJ2-1 few TRBV27 ASSLVTKTSGVYEQF
TRBJ2-5 few TRBV29-1 SVGRVQETQY
TRBJ1-1 many TRBV5-5 ASSLASGSGTEAF
TRBJ2-7 few TRBV6-5 ASSYTASGGAYEQY
TRBJ2-1 - TRBV5-8 ASSFGTGNNEQF
TRBJ1-2 - TRBV4-3 ASSQEGQVNYGYT
TRBJ2-5 - TRBV20-1 SARIWGGLGETQY
TRBJ2-5 - TRBV25-1 ASSPGPSTAQY
TRBJ1-5 few TRBV27 ASSWGSNQPQH
TRBJ2-6 many TRBV10-2 ASSGGGTNSGANVLT
TRBJ2-1 - TRBV4-3 ASSQDWAGGQNEQF